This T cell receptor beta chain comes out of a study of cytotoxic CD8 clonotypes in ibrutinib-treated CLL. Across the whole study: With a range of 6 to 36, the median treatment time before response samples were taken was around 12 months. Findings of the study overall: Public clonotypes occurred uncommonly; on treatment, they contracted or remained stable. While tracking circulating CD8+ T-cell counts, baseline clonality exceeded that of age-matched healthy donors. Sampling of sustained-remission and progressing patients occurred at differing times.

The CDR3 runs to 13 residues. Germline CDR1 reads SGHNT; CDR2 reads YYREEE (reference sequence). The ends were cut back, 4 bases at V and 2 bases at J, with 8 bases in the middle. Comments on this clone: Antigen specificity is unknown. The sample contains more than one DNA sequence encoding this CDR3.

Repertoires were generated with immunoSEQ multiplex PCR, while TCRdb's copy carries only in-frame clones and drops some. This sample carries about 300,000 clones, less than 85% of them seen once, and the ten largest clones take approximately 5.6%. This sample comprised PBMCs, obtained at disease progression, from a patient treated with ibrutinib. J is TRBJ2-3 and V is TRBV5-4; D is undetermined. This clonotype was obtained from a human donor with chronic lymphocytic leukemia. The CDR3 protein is CASSRTDTDTQYF. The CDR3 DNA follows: TGTGCCAGCAGCAGAACAGACACAGATACGCAGTATTTT.